This T cell receptor (beta chain) was sequenced during a study of cytomegalovirus exposure and HLA in healthy donors. In the PCR, 60 Vbeta and 13 Jbeta primers were used. The protocol was immunoSEQ multiplex PCR, while the TCRdb copy is restricted to in-frame clones and leaves out a portion. The profile shows 95,000 to 120,000 clones, 70% to 85% of them singletons. With regard to this clone: The antigen is unknown.

Study results and caveats: Published work reported that the classifier diagnosed cytomegalovirus status with high specificity and sensitivity. A later analysis linked some 17,000 TCR beta sequences to HLA alleles at 0.05 false discovery rate.

Trimming cost V 6 bases and J 4 bases; bases outside gene matches: 7. Germline CDR1 reads MDHEN; CDR2 reads SYDVKM. This CDR3 contains 14 residues. Specimen: PBMCs. This rearrangement joins TRBV28 to TRBJ1-2, with 8 nucleotides matching TRBD1. The clonotype comes from a woman aged 35 to 49 in good health and CMV-seropositive. As DNA, the CDR3 is TGTGCCAGCAGCAAGACAGGGGCTATCTATGGCTACACCTTC. The encoded protein is CASSKTGAIYGYTF.